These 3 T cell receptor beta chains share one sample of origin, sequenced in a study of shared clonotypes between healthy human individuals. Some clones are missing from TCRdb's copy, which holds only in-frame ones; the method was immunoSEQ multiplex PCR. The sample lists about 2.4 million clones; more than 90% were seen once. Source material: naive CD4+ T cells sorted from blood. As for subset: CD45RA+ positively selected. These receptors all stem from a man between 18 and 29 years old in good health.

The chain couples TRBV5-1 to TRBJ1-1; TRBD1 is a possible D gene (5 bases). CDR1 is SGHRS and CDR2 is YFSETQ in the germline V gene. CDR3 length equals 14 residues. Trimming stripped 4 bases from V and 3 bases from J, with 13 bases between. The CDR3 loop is CASSVTLQDTEAFF. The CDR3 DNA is TGCGCCAGCAGCGTGACCCTACAGGACACTGAAGCTTTCTTT.

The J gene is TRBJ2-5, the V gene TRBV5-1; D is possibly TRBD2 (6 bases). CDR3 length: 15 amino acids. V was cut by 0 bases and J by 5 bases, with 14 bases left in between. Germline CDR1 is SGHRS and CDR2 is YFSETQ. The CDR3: CASSLGGTTEETQYF. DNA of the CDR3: TGCGCCAGCAGCTTGGGCGGGACCACTGAGGAGACCCAGTACTTC.

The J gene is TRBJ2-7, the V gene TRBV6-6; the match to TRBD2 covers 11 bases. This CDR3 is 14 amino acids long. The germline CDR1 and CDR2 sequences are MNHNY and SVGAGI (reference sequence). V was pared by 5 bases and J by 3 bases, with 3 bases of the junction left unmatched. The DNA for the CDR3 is TGTGCCAGCAGTAAAGGGACTAGCGGCTACGAGCAGTACTTC. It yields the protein CASSKGTSGYEQYF.